Each of the 8 T cell receptor beta chains below was sequenced from the same sample in a study of blood T cell repertoires in COVID-19. TCRdb's table, derived via immunoSEQ multiplex PCR, lists solely in-frame clones and lacks some. The sample carries hundreds of thousands of clones, 86% recorded once. The material sequenced was PBMCs or T cells enriched from blood (not recorded which). The receptors here all came from a middle-aged woman with acute COVID-19.

The chain couples TRBV13 to TRBJ1-2, with TRBD1 identical over 8 bases. The trim removed 4 bases at V and 4 bases at J, leaving 5 bases unmatched. Germline loops: CDR1 PRHDT, CDR2 FYEKMQ (reference sequence). The CDR3 totals 14 residues. CDR3 coding DNA: TGTGCCAGCAGCTCAGGACAGGGTTTCTATGGCTACACCTTC. Translation: CASSSGQGFYGYTF.

The CDR3 nucleotides read TGTGCCAGCATTGTCGACAGGGGTAGGCAGCCCCAGCATTTT. This sequence encodes CASIVDRGRQPQHF. The genes are TRBV2 and TRBJ1-5; 8 bases are shared with TRBD1. This CDR3 comprises 14 residues. V lost 7 bases, J lost 7 bases, and 9 bases stayed unmatched. Germline V gives CDR1 SNHLY, CDR2 FYNNEI. Together with reference TRBV2 and TRBJ1-5, the CDR3 gives the full variable domain: EPEVTQTPSHQVTQMGQEVILRCVPISNHLYFYWYRQILGQKVEFLVSFYNNEISEKSEIFDDQFSVERPDGSNFTLKIRSTKLEDSAMYFCASIVDRGRQPQHFGDGTRLSIL.

The J gene is TRBJ2-1, the V gene TRBV4-1, with a weak D call TRBD2 (6 bases). The CDR3 totals 19 residues. CDR1 and CDR2 from the germline V gene are MGHRA and YSYEKL. V was trimmed by 1 base and J by 4 bases, leaving 23 bases between them. The chain's CDR3 is CASSQVPQGPTSKYNEQFF. For the CDR3, the DNA is TGCGCCAGCAGCCAAGTTCCCCAGGGTCCGACTAGTAAGTACAATGAGCAGTTCTTC.

This chain links TRBV29-1 with TRBJ1-5; D remains ambiguous. CDR1 is SQVTM, CDR2 ANQGSEA, per germline. The CDR3 spans 13 residues. V lost 6 bases and J lost 1, with 10 bases in between. CDR3 amino acids: CSVADGSNQPQHF. CDR3 DNA sequence: TGCAGCGTGGCAGACGGGAGCAATCAGCCCCAGCATTTT.

This chain uses TRBV11-2 with TRBJ2-1; possible D gene TRBD2, 5 bases. The ends were cut back, 1 base at V and 6 bases at J, with 7 bases in the middle. The CDR3 totals 13 residues. Germline V gene sequence: CDR1 SGHAT, CDR2 FQNNGV. CDR3 sequence reads: CASSLAGSNEQFF. CDR3 sequence (DNA): TGTGCCAGCAGCTTAGCTGGGAGCAATGAGCAGTTCTTC.

The chain employs TRBV5-5 and TRBJ1-6; tentative D call: TRBD1 (5 bases). Between the trimmed V and J ends, which lost 3 bases and 7 bases, there was a span of 14 bases. The CDR3 has 15 residues. Germline V CDR1 and CDR2: SGHKS, YYEKEE (reference sequence). Here the CDR3 reads CASSSNGGKNSPLHF. The CDR3 region has the DNA TGTGCCAGCAGCTCCAACGGGGGGAAGAATTCACCCCTCCACTTT.

V and J are TRBV29-1 and TRBJ2-1, with D tentatively TRBD1 (6 bases). The CDR3 contains 12 residues. The germline gives CDR1 SQVTM, CDR2 ANQGSEA. Trimming stripped 3 bases from V and 10 bases from J, with 13 bases between. The CDR3 nucleotides are TGCAGCGTTGACAGGACCACAGGGGAGCAGTTCTTC. Protein sequence: CSVDRTTGEQFF.

The chain carries TRBV2 and TRBJ2-5; a weak D match, TRBD2 (6 bases). V lost 3 bases and J lost 0, with 8 bases in between. From germline, CDR1 is SNHLY and CDR2 FYNNEI. The CDR3 runs to 14 residues. CDR3 amino acids: CASSEEGYQETQYF. CDR3 nucleotide sequence: TGTGCCAGCAGTGAGGAGGGTTACCAAGAGACCCAGTACTTC.